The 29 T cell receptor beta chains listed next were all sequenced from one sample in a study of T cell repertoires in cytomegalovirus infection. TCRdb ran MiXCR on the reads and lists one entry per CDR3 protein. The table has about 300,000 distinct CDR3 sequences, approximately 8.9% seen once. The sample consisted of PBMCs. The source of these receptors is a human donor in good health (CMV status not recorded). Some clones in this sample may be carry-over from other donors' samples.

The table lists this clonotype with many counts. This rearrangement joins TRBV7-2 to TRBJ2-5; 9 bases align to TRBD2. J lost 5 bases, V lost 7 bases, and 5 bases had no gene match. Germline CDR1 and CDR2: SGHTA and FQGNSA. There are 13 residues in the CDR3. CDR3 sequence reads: CASTLAGSETQYF. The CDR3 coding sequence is TGTGCCAGCACCCTAGCGGGGTCGGAGACCCAGTACTTC.

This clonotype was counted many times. CDR3 residues: CASSPLGVTAETQYF. CDR3 nucleotide sequence: TGTGCCAGCAGCCCCCTCGGGGTGACGGCAGAGACCCAGTACTTC. V usage is TRBV7-9 and J usage is TRBJ2-5, with a possible D match to TRBD2 (5 bases). The CDR3 covers 15 residues. Deletions cut 5 bases from V and 4 bases from J, with 17 bases between. CDR1 is SEHNR, CDR2 FQNEAQ, per germline (reference sequence).

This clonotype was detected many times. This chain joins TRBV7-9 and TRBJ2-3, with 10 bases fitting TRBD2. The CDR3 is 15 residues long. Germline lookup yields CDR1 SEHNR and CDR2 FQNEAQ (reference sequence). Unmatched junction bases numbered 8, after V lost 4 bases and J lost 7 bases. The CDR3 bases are TGTGCCAGCAGCTACGGCCTAGCGGGGGACCATACGCAGTATTTT. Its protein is CASSYGLAGDHTQYF. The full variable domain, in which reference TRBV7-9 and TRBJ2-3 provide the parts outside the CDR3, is DTGVSQNPRHKITKRGQNVTFRCDPISEHNRLYWYRQTLGQGPEFLTYFQNEAQLEKSRLLSDRFSAERPKGSFSTLEIQRTEQGDSAMYLCASSYGLAGDHTQYFGPGTRLTVL.

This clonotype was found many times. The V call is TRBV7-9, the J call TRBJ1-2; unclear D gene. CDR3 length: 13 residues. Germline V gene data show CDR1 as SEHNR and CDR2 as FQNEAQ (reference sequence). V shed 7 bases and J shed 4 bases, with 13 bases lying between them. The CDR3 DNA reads TGTGCCAGCACAGCGAGTGGGAGCTATGGCTACACCTTC. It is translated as CASTASGSYGYTF.

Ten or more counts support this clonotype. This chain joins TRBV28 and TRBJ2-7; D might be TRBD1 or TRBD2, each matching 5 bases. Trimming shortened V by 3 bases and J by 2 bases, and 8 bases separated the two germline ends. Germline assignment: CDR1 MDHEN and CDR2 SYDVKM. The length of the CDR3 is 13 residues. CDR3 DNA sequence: TGTGCCAGCAGTTTGGGGGTCACCTACGAGCAGTACGTC. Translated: CASSLGVTYEQYV.

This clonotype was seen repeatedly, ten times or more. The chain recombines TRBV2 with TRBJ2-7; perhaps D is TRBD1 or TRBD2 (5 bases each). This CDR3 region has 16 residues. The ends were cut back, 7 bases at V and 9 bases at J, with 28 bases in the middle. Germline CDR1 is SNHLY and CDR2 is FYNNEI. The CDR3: CASTPKGRVSSWGQYV. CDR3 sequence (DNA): TGTGCCAGCACCCCAAAGGGGCGGGTCTCTTCCTGGGGGCAGTACGTC.

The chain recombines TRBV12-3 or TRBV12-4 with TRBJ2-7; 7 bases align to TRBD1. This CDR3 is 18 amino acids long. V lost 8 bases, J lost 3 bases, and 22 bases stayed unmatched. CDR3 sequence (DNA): TGTGCCAGCGCTTCCGGGACAGCAAGGGCTTGGGGGAGCTACGAGCAGTACTTC. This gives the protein CASASGTARAWGSYEQYF.

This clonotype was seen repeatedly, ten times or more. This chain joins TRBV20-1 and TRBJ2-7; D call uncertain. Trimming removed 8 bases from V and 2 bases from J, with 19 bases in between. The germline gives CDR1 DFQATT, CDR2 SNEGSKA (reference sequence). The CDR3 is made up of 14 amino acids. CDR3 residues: CSTYTLKSPYEQYF. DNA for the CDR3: TGCAGTACCTACACTCTAAAGTCGCCCTACGAGCAGTACTTC.

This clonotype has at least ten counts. CDR3 residues: CATSRDGLAQETQYF. CDR3 sequence (DNA): TGTGCCACCAGCAGAGACGGGCTAGCCCAAGAGACCCAGTACTTC. The genes are TRBV15 and TRBJ2-5, with D perhaps TRBD2 (5 bases). Trimming removed 0 bases from V and 1 base from J, with 9 bases in between. CDR1 LNHNV and CDR2 YYDKDF come from the germline V gene (reference sequence). CDR3 length: 15 amino acids.

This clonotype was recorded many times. CDR3 in amino acids: CASSLEAGKNTQYF. The CDR3 DNA sequence: TGTGCCAGCAGCTTAGAGGCGGGGAAGAATACGCAGTATTTT. The V call is TRBV7-2, the J call TRBJ2-3; possible D gene TRBD2, 6 bases. V lost 1 base and J 7 bases, leaving 12 bases between the germline ends. The V gene's germline CDR1 is SGHTA and CDR2 FQGNSA. This CDR3 is 14 amino acids long. Drawing the rest from reference TRBV7-2 and TRBJ2-3, the complete variable domain is GAGVSQSPSNKVTEKGKDVELRCDPISGHTALYWYRQSLGQGLEFLIYFQGNSAPDKSGLPSDRFSAERTGGSVSTLTIQRTQQEDSAVYLCASSLEAGKNTQYFGPGTRLTVL.

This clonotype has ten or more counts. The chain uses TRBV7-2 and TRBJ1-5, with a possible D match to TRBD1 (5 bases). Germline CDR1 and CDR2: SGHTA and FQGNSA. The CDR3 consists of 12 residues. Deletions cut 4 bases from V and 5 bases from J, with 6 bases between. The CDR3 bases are TGTGCCAGCAGCTCACAGGATCAGCCCCAGCATTTT. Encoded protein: CASSSQDQPQHF.

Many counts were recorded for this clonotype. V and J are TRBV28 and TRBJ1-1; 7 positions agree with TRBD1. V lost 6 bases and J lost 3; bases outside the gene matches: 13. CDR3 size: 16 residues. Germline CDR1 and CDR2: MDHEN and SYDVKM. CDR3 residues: CASSAGDSLPDTEAFF. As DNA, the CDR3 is TGTGCCAGCAGCGCTGGGGACAGCCTCCCGGACACTGAAGCTTTCTTT.

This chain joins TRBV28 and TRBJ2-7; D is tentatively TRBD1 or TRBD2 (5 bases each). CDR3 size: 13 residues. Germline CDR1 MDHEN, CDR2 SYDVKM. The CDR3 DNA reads TGTGCCAGCAGGGGGGTTTCGTCCTCCGAGCAGTACGTC. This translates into CASRGVSSSEQYV.

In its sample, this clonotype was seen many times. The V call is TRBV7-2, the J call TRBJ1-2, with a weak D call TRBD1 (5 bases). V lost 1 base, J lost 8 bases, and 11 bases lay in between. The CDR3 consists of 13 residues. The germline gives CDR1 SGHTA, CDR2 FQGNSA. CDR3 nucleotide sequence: TGTGCCAGCAGCTTAGTCGTTAGGGGCGGCTACACCTTC. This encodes CASSLVVRGGYTF.

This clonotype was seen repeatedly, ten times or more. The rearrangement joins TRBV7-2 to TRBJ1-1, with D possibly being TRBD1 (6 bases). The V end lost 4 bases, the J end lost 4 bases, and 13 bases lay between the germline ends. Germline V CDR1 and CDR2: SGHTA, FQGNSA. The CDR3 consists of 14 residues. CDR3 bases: TGTGCCAGCAGCTGGGTACAGGGTAGCACTGAAGCTTTCTTT. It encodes CASSWVQGSTEAFF.

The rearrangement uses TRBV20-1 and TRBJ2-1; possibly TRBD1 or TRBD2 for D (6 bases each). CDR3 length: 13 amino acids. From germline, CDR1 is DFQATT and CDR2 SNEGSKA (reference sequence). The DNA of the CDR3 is TGCAGCACGGGGGCATCCTCCTACAATGAGCAGTTCTTC. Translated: CSTGASSYNEQFF.

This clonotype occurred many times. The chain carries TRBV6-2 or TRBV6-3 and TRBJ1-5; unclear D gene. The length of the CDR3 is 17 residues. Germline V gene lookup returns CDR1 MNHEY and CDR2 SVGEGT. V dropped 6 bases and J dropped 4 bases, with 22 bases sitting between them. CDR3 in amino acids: CASSRQRANDRNQPQHF. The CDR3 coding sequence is TGTGCCAGCAGCCGTCAGAGGGCGAACGACCGTAATCAGCCCCAGCATTTT.

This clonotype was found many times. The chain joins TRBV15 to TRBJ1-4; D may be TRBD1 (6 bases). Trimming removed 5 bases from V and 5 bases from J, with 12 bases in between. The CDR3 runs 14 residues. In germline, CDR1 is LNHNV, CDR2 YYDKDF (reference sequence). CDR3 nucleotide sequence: TGTGCCACCAGCCCGCGGGACATCAATGAAAAACTGTTTTTT. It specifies CATSPRDINEKLFF.

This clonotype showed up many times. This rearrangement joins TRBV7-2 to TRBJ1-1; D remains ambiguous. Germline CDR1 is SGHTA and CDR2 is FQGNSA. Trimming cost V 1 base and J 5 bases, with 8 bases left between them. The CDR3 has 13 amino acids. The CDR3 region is CASSLGFGTEAFF. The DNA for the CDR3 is TGTGCCAGCAGCTTAGGGTTCGGGACTGAAGCTTTCTTT.

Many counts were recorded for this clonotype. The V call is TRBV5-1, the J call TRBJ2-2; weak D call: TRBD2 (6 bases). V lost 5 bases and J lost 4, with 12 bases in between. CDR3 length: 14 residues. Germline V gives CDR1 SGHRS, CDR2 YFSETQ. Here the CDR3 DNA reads TGCGCCAGCAGTGGAGGGCAGGGCACCGGGGAGCTGTTTTTT. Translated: CASSGGQGTGELFF. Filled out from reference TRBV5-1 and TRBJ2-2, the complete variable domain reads KAGVTQTPRYLIKTRGQQVTLSCSPISGHRSVSWYQQTPGQGLQFLFEYFSETQRNKGNFPGRFSGRQFSNSRSEMNVSTLELGDSALYLCASSGGQGTGELFFGEGSRLTVL.

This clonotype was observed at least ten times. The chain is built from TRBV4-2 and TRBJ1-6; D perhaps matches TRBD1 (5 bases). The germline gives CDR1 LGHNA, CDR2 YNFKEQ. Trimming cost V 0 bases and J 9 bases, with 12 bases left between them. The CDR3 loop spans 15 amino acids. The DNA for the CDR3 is TGTGCCAGCAGCCAAGACCAGGGTGCGTCTTCACCCCTCCACTTT. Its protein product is CASSQDQGASSPLHF.

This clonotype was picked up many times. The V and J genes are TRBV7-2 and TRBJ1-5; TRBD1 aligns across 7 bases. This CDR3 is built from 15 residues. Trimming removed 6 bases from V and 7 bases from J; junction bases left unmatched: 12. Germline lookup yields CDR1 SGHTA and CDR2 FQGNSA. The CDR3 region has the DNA TGTGCCAGCAGGAATGAAAGACAGGGAGGGCAGCCCCAGCATTTT. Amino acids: CASRNERQGGQPQHF.

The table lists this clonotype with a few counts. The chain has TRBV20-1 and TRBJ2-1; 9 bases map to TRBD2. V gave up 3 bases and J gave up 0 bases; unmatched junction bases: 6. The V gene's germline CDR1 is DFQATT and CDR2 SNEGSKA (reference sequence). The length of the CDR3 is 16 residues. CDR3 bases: TGCAGTGCTAGGGGGGGCGGGGGGGCCTCCTACAATGAGCAGTTCTTC. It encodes CSARGGGGASYNEQFF.

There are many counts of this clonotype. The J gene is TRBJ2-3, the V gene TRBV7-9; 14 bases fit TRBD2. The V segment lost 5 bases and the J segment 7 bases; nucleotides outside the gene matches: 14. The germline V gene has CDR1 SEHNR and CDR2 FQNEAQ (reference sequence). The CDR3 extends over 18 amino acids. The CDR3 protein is CASSPGLAGDLLAYTQYF. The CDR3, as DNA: TGTGCCAGCAGCCCGGGACTAGCGGGGGACCTGCTCGCTTATACGCAGTATTTT.

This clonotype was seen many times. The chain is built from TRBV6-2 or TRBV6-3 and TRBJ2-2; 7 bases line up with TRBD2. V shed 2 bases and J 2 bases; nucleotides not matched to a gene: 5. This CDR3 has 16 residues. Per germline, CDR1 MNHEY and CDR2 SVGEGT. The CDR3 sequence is CASSYRLADNTGELFF. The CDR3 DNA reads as TGTGCCAGCAGTTACAGGCTAGCGGACAACACCGGGGAGCTGTTTTTT.

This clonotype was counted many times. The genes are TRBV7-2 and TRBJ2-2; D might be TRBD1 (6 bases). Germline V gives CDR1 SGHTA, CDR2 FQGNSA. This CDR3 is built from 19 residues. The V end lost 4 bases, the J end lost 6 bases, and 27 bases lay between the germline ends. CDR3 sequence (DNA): TGTGCCAGCAGCTCGCGCACCCAGGGGCAGAGAAAAGAGGCCGGGGAGCTGTTTTTT. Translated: CASSSRTQGQRKEAGELFF.

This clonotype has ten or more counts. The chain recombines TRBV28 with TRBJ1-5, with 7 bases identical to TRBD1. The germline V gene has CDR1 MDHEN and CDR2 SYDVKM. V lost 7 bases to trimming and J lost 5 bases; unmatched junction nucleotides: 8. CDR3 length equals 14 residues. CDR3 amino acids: CASTSGQWDQPQHF. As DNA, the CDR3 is TGTGCCAGCACCTCGGGACAGTGGGATCAGCCCCAGCATTTT.

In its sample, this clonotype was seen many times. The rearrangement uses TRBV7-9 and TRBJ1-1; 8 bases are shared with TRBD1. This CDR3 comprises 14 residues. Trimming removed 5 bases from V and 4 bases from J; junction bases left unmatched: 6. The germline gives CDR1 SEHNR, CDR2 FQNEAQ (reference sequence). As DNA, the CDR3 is TGTGCCAGCAGCCCAGGGGGCACTGGCACTGAAGCTTTCTTT. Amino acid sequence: CASSPGGTGTEAFF. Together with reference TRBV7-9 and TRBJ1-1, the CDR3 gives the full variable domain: DTGVSQNPRHKITKRGQNVTFRCDPISEHNRLYWYRQTLGQGPEFLTYFQNEAQLEKSRLLSDRFSAERPKGSFSTLEIQRTEQGDSAMYLCASSPGGTGTEAFFGQGTRLTVV.

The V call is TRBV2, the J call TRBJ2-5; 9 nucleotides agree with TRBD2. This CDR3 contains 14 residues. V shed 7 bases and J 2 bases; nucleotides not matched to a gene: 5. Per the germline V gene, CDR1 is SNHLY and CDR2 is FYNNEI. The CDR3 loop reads CASTRTSAQETQYF. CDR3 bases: TGTGCCAGCACCAGGACTAGCGCTCAAGAGACCCAGTACTTC.